This T cell receptor beta chain stems from a study of OX40 agonist ivuxolimab in advanced cancers. Study overall: Ivuxolimab is an agonistic anti-OX40 (CD134) antibody, and patients were treated with it. Patients receiving dose escalation had hepatocellular carcinoma, melanoma, renal cell or head and neck cancer.

V was pared by 5 bases and J by 0 bases, with 10 bases of the junction left unmatched. Germline CDR1 and CDR2: SGHTA and FQGNSA. The CDR3 is 18 amino acids. Sequencing used immunoSEQ multiplex PCR; TCRdb keeps in-frame clones, though not all of them. The table shows about 58,000 clones, with over 75% occurring only once. The timepoints at which blood was sampled were baseline, cycle 4 day 1, and cycle 7 day 1. The receptor's source is an adult with an advanced solid tumor such as melanoma, head and neck, liver or kidney cancer. The V call is TRBV7-2, the J call TRBJ2-3; 11 positions agree with TRBD2. The sample here was CD4+ or CD8+ T cells sorted from blood, taken in a trial of the OX40 agonist ivuxolimab. CDR3 coding DNA: TGTGCCAGCAGCCGCGTGGGACTAGCGGTATTTAGCACAGATACGCAGTATTTT. Protein: CASSRVGLAVFSTDTQYF.